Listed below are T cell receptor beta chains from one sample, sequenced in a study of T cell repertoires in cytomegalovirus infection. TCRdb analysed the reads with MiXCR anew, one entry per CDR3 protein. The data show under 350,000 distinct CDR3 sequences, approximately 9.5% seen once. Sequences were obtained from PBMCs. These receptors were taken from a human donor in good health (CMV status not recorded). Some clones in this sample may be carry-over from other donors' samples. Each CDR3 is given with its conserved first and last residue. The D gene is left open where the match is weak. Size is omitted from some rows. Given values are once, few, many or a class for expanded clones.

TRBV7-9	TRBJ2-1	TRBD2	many	TGTGCCAGCAGCTTCCCGACTAGCGGGGGTACCTACAATGAGCAGTTCTTC	CASSFPTSGGTYNEQFF
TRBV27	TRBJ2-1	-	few	TGTGCCAGCACCCGATCCAGGGGGGCTTACAATGAGCAGTTCTTC	CASTRSRGAYNEQFF
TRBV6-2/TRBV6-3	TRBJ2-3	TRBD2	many	TGTGCCAGCAGTAGTCCAGGACTAGCGGGAACAGATACGCAGTATTTT	CASSSPGLAGTDTQYF
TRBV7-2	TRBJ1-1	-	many	TGTGCCAGCAGCTTGATGGGGCCCATAAACACTGAAGCTTTCTTT	CASSLMGPINTEAFF
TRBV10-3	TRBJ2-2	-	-	TGTGCCATCAGTGCGGGGTCCCCTCGGGAGCTGTTTTTT	CAISAGSPRELFF
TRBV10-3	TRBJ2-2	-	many	TGTGCCATCAGTAACGGGCCGTCCGGCCGGGAGCTGTTTTTT	CAISNGPSGRELFF
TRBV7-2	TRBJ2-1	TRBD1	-	TGTGCCAGCAGCTTGACCTCAGGGGGCAATGAGCAGTTCTTC	CASSLTSGGNEQFF
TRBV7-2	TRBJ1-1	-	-	TGTGCCAGCAGCCCCTCCTCCGACAGATCGGGAACTGAAGCTTTCTTT	CASSPSSDRSGTEAFF
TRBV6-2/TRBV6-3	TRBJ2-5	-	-	TGTGCCAGCAACCCCCGGACCCGAGAGACCCAGTACTTC	CASNPRTRETQYF
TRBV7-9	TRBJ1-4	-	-	TGTGCCAGCAGCCACCGGGGGGAGCGTGAACAACTGTTTTTT	CASSHRGEREQLFF
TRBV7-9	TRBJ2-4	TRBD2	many	TGTGCCAGCAGCGCAACTAGCGGGACGACCAAAAACATTCAGTACTTC	CASSATSGTTKNIQYF
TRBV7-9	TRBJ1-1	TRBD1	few	TGTGCCAGCAGCGTTACGACAGGGCTCGCTGAAGCTTTCTTT	CASSVTTGLAEAFF
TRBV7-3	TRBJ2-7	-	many	TGTGCCAGCAGCGAAGGGAACGGCTACGAGCAGTACTTC	CASSEGNGYEQYF
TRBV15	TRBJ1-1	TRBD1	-	TGTGCCACGTCGTTCACTGACAGGGGTTATACTGAAGCTTTCTTT	CATSFTDRGYTEAFF
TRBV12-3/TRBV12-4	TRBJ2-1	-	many	TGTGCCAGCAGTGCAGCGGGACAAACGCTTGGTGAGCAGTTCTTC	CASSAAGQTLGEQFF
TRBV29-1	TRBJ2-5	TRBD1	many	TGCAGCGCGAGACAGGGGGCCGGAGAGACCCAGTACTTC	CSARQGAGETQYF
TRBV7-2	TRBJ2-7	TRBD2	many	TGTGCCAGCAGCTTAGGTAGCGGGGCCCTCTACGAGCAGTACTTC	CASSLGSGALYEQYF
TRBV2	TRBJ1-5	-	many	TGTGCCAGCAGTGAAACAGGGATTCAGCCCCAGCATTTT	CASSETGIQPQHF
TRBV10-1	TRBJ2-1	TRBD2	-	TGCGCCAGCAGTGAAAGCGGGAGAGGCAATGAGCAGTTCTTC	CASSESGRGNEQFF
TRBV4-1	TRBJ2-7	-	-	TGCGCCAGCAGCCTGATCGGGGACGGCACCTACGAGCAGTACTTC	CASSLIGDGTYEQYF
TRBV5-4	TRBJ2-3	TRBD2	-	TGTGCCAGCAGCTTTCCGCTAGCGGGAATCAGCACAGATACGCAGTATTTT	CASSFPLAGISTDTQYF
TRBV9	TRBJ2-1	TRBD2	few	TGTGCCAGCAGCCCACAGGGCGGGGGGGTCTACAATGAGCAGTTCTTC	CASSPQGGGVYNEQFF
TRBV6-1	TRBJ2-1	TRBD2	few	TGTGCCAGCGGGGCTAGCGGGAGGGCTTACAATGAGCAGTTCTTC	CASGASGRAYNEQFF
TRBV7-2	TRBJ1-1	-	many	TGTGCCAGCAGCTTAGCTACCCGGAAGGGAATTGCTTTCTTT	CASSLATRKGIAFF
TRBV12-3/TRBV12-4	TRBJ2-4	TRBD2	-	TGTGCCAGCAGTTTATCGTCTAGCGGGAGTTCTGACAAAAACATTCAGTACTTC	CASSLSSSGSSDKNIQYF
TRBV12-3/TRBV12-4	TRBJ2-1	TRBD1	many	TGTGCCAGCAGCCGGGACAGGGTTGACAATGAGCAGTTCTTC	CASSRDRVDNEQFF
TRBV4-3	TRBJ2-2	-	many	TGCGCCAGCAGCCAAGGCCAGCCAGGGGTCACCGGGGAGCTGTTTTTT	CASSQGQPGVTGELFF
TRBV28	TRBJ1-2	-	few	TGTGCCAGCAACCTGAGGGGGGTTAACTATGGCTACACCTTC	CASNLRGVNYGYTF
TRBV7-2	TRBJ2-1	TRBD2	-	TGTGCCAGCAGCCCGAGGACTAGCGGCTACAATGAGCAGTTCTTC	CASSPRTSGYNEQFF
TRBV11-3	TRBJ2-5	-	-	TGTGCCAGCAGTTCGGGGGACCAAGAGACCCAGTACTTC	CASSSGDQETQYF
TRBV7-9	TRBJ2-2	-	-	TGTGCCAGCAGAGCTGACGGGGGCGCGAACACCGGGGAGCTGTTTTTT	CASRADGGANTGELFF
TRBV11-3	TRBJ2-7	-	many	TGTGCCAGCAGCTCAAATAGGACGCCAACCGAGCAGTACTTC	CASSSNRTPTEQYF
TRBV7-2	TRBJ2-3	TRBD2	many	TGTGCCAGCAGCCCCCGTCGCTGGTTAGCGGGGGGGAGCACAGATACGCAGTATTTT	CASSPRRWLAGGSTDTQYF
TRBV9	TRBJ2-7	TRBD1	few	TGTGCCAGCAGCCTTCACGGGGACAGGGGGCTGTACGAGCAGTACTTC	CASSLHGDRGLYEQYF
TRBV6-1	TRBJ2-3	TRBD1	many	TGTGCCAGCATCCCCCCGGGACAGGGCACAGATACGCAGTATTTT	CASIPPGQGTDTQYF
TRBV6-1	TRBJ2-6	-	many	TGTGCCAGCAGTGAAGCAGTGGGCAGGGTGGGCTTAAGCTCTGGGGCCAACGTCCTGACTTTC	CASSEAVGRVGLSSGANVLTF
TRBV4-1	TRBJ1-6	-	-	TGCGCCAGCAGCCAAGCAACAGGACAGCCGAATTCACCCCTCCACTTT	CASSQATGQPNSPLHF
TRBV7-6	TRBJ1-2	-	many	TGTGCCAGCAGCTTAGCGGGGAGAGGTGGGGACTATGGCTACACCTTC	CASSLAGRGGDYGYTF
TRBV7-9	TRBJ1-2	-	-	TGTGCCAGCAGCCAACAGGAGGGGGATTATGGCTACACCTTC	CASSQQEGDYGYTF
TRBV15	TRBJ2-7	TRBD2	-	TGTGCCACCAGCAGAGGGACTAGCGGGAGTTATAGCGAGCAGTACTTC	CATSRGTSGSYSEQYF
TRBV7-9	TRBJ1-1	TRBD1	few	TGTGCCAGCAGCGACGGACAGGGGGCTTACACTGAAGCTTTCTTT	CASSDGQGAYTEAFF
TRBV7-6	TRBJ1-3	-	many	TGTGCCAGCAGCGCCCCGGGGGAAAACACCATATATTTT	CASSAPGENTIYF
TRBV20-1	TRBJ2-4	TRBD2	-	TGCAGTGCTAGTCTAGCGGCAGTAGCCAAAAACATTCAGTACTTC	CSASLAAVAKNIQYF
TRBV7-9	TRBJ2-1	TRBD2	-	TGTGCCAGCAGCTGGACTAGCGGGGGGGTGAATGAGCAGTTCTTC	CASSWTSGGVNEQFF
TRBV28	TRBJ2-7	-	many	TGTGCCAGCTTACCTAGGGGAACCGCCTCCTACGAGCAGTACTTC	CASLPRGTASYEQYF
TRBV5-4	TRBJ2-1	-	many	TGTGCCAGCAGCTCCAGACAGGAAAGGATCAATGAGCAGTTCTTC	CASSSRQERINEQFF
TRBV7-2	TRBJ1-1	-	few	TGTGCCAGCAGCCCCGGTTGGGGTCCTATACCTGAAGCTTTCTTT	CASSPGWGPIPEAFF
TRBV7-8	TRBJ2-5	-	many	TGTGCCAGCACCCACCGGGATGGGCCTAAAGAGACCCAGTACTTC	CASTHRDGPKETQYF
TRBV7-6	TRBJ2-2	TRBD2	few	TGTGCCACCGGCGGGCTAGCGGGAGGGCCCGGGGAGCTGTTTTTT	CATGGLAGGPGELFF
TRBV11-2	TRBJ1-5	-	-	TGTGCCAGCAGCCCGGCCGGGTCCCGGGGGGATCAGCCCCAGCATTTT	CASSPAGSRGDQPQHF
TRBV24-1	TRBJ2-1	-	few	TGTGCCACCAGTGATATGGGACGCAATGAGCAGTTCTTC	CATSDMGRNEQFF
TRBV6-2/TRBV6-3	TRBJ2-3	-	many	TGTGCCAGCAGTTTTTTCCGGGGGGCTGGCACAGATACGCAGTATTTT	CASSFFRGAGTDTQYF
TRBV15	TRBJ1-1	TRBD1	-	TGTGCCACCAGCAGAGATTCGACAGGGTCGGCTGAAGCTTTCTTT	CATSRDSTGSAEAFF
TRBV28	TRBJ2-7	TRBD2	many	TGTGCCAGCAGCCAGACTAGCGGGGGGACCTACGAGCAGTACTTC	CASSQTSGGTYEQYF
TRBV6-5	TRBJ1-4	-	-	TGTGCCAGCAGTTACATGGAGAACAGGGATAATGAAAAACTGTTTTTT	CASSYMENRDNEKLFF
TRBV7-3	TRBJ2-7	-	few	TGTGCCAGCAGCTTAAGTCCGGGAGTGACCTACGAGCAGTACTTC	CASSLSPGVTYEQYF
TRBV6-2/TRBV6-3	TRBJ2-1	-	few	TGTGCCAGCACCGATTTTAGCTCCTACAATGAGCAGTTCTTC	CASTDFSSYNEQFF